These T cell receptor beta chains were read from a single sample in a study of blood T cell repertoires in COVID-19. Generated by immunoSEQ multiplex PCR, the TCRdb table keeps only in-frame clones and is missing some. The sample contains over 200,000 clones, under 90% of which appear only once. The specimen was peripheral blood. The receptors here all came from a man at least 80 years old with acute or convalescent COVID-19. Each CDR3 is given with its conserved first and last residue. A D gene is named only where the DNA matches it firmly. Size tells how often a clone was seen (once, few, many) or the class of an expanded clone, and some rows leave it out.

D	V	J	size	CDR3	DNA
TRBD1	TRBV30	TRBJ1-6	.	CAWTRTGNLNSPLHF	TGTGCCTGGACAAGGACAGGGAACCTTAATTCACCCCTCCACTTT
.	TRBV7-2	TRBJ2-3	.	CASSLGAGTDTQYF	TGTGCCAGCAGCTTAGGGGCAGGGACAGATACGCAGTATTTT
.	TRBV19	TRBJ2-1	.	CASRAPGQNYNEQFF	TGTGCCAGTAGAGCCCCCGGACAGAACTACAATGAGCAGTTCTTC
.	TRBV11-3	TRBJ1-2	.	CASSSPGYGYTF	TGTGCCAGCAGCTCCCCGGGCTATGGCTACACCTTC
.	TRBV5-1	TRBJ2-6	.	CASQNRVPSGANVLTF	TGCGCCAGCCAGAACAGGGTACCCTCTGGGGCCAACGTCCTGACTTTC
TRBD2	TRBV6-5	TRBJ2-7	.	CASSYETSGRREQYF	TGTGCCAGCAGTTACGAGACTAGCGGGAGGCGCGAGCAGTACTTC
.	TRBV19	TRBJ2-4	.	CASSMEGRVAKNIQYF	TGTGCCAGTAGTATGGAGGGAAGGGTGGCCAAAAACATTCAGTACTTC
.	TRBV10-3	TRBJ2-3	.	CAISVLGPRSTDTQYF	TGTGCCATCAGTGTACTAGGCCCGCGAAGCACAGATACGCAGTATTTT
.	TRBV29-1	TRBJ1-2	.	CSVLANGYTF	TGCAGCGTTTTAGCTAATGGCTACACCTTC
TRBD1	TRBV13	TRBJ1-5	.	CASSASDRGGQPQHF	TGTGCCAGCAGCGCATCGGACAGGGGGGGACAGCCCCAGCATTTT
TRBD2	TRBV6-2/TRBV6-3	TRBJ2-3	.	CASSYPVSGDYTDTQYF	TGTGCCAGCAGTTACCCTGTTAGCGGGGATTACACAGATACGCAGTATTTT
TRBD2	TRBV7-2	TRBJ2-2	.	CASSSLAGLTGELFF	TGTGCCAGCAGCTCTCTAGCGGGTCTCACCGGGGAGCTGTTTTTT
.	TRBV10-3	TRBJ2-3	.	CAISVSTRTDSTDTQYF	TGTGCCATCAGTGTCTCCACCCGGACAGATAGCACAGATACGCAGTATTTT
.	TRBV10-2	TRBJ2-3	.	CASSPADTQYF	TGCGCCAGTTCCCCTGCAGATACGCAGTATTTT
TRBD1	TRBV10-2	TRBJ2-4	.	CATSRDRDIKNIQYF	TGCGCCACATCCCGGGACAGGGACATCAAAAACATTCAGTACTTC
.	TRBV7-3	TRBJ2-2	.	CASSSLETGELFF	TGTGCCAGCAGCTCCCTGGAGACCGGGGAGCTGTTTTTT
TRBD1	TRBV9	TRBJ2-2	.	CASSGGDSRNTGELFF	TGTGCCAGCAGCGGTGGGGACAGCCGGAACACCGGGGAGCTGTTTTTT
.	TRBV6-6	TRBJ1-5	.	CASSYAGDAQPQHF	TGTGCCAGCAGTTACGCAGGGGATGCTCAGCCCCAGCATTTT
TRBD1	TRBV7-9	TRBJ1-1	.	CASSLETGGGTEAFF	TGTGCCAGCAGCTTAGAGACAGGGGGTGGTACTGAAGCTTTCTTT
.	TRBV19	TRBJ1-1	.	CASSILRDTEAFF	TGTGCCAGTAGTATTCTCAGGGACACTGAAGCTTTCTTT
.	TRBV7-3	TRBJ2-6	.	CASSLTFHSGANVLTF	TGTGCCAGCAGCTTAACGTTTCACTCTGGGGCCAACGTCCTGACTTTC
TRBD1	TRBV11-2	TRBJ1-1	.	CASRRGDRGREEAFF	TGTGCCAGCAGAAGAGGGGACAGGGGGCGAGAGGAAGCTTTCTTT
.	TRBV28	TRBJ2-2	.	CASSLYRVSTNTGELFF	TGTGCCAGCAGTTTATACAGGGTCAGCACGAACACCGGGGAGCTGTTTTTT
TRBD2	TRBV11-2	TRBJ2-2	.	CASSTGLAGGTGELFF	TGTGCCAGTAGTACGGGACTAGCGGGAGGCACCGGGGAGCTGTTTTTT
.	TRBV4-2	TRBJ2-2	few	CASSPLGGVNTGELFF	TGTGCCAGCAGCCCCTTAGGCGGGGTGAACACCGGGGAGCTGTTTTTT
.	TRBV6-5	TRBJ1-2	.	CASSYRGSGYTF	TGTGCCAGCAGTTATAGGGGGTCTGGCTACACCTTC
.	TRBV27	TRBJ2-7	.	CASSKLTGLSSYEQYF	TGTGCCAGCAGTAAGCTTACGGGACTGAGCTCCTACGAGCAGTACTTC
TRBD2	TRBV24-1	TRBJ2-3	.	CATSDQLAGELDTQYF	TGTGCCACCAGTGACCAACTAGCGGGAGAATTGGATACGCAGTATTTT
.	TRBV2	TRBJ2-7	.	CASSFDSGASYEQYF	TGTGCCAGCAGTTTTGACAGTGGGGCATCCTACGAGCAGTACTTC
.	TRBV27	TRBJ2-7	.	CASSPFPGNYEQYF	TGTGCCAGCAGCCCCTTCCCGGGTAACTACGAGCAGTACTTC
.	TRBV12-3/TRBV12-4	TRBJ1-5	few	CASRYTTGQPQHF	TGTGCCAGCAGATATACGACAGGTCAGCCCCAGCATTTT
.	TRBV27	TRBJ2-3	.	CASRSDSRPNTQYF	TGTGCCAGCAGGTCGGACAGCCGACCCAATACGCAGTATTTT
.	TRBV4-1	TRBJ1-1	.	CASSQAQGLGVSTEAFF	TGCGCCAGCAGCCAAGCACAGGGCCTCGGAGTAAGCACTGAAGCTTTCTTT
TRBD2	TRBV29-1	TRBJ2-1	.	CSVGASGIYNEQFF	TGCAGCGTTGGGGCTAGCGGGATTTACAATGAGCAGTTCTTC
.	TRBV14	TRBJ2-3	.	CASSLLRTDTQYF	TGTGCCAGCAGCTTACTCCGGACAGATACGCAGTATTTT
.	TRBV11-2	TRBJ2-1	.	CASNKRGSSNEQFF	TGTGCCAGCAACAAAAGGGGCAGCTCCAATGAGCAGTTCTTC
.	TRBV11-3	TRBJ1-2	.	CASSLVAANYGYTF	TGTGCCAGCAGCTTAGTTGCGGCGAACTATGGCTACACCTTC
TRBD2	TRBV19	TRBJ2-1	.	CASRPGRLAEHYNEQFF	TGTGCCAGTAGACCCGGTAGACTAGCGGAGCACTACAATGAGCAGTTCTTC
TRBD1	TRBV18	TRBJ1-2	once	CASSPGGGLDGYTF	TGTGCCAGCTCACCAGGAGGGGGCCTGGATGGCTACACCTTC
TRBD1	TRBV27	TRBJ2-6	.	CASSSVGQGFAGANVLTF	TGTGCCAGCAGTTCAGTGGGACAGGGGTTCGCTGGGGCCAACGTCCTGACTTTC
.	TRBV28	TRBJ2-1	.	CASSLIRTGVYNEQFF	TGTGCCAGCAGTTTAATCCGAACGGGAGTGTACAATGAGCAGTTCTTC
TRBD2	TRBV7-2	TRBJ2-3	.	CASSLWAGDTDTQYF	TGTGCCAGCAGCTTATGGGCGGGAGATACAGATACGCAGTATTTT
TRBD1	TRBV29-1	TRBJ1-2	.	CSGGDRGKYGYTF	TGCAGCGGAGGGGACAGGGGGAAATATGGCTACACCTTC
.	TRBV5-8	TRBJ1-1	few	CASSFSYRAFF	TGTGCCAGCAGCTTTAGTTATAGAGCTTTCTTT
TRBD1	TRBV9	TRBJ2-5	once	CASSVFGGGTGQETQYF	TGTGCCAGCAGCGTATTCGGTGGGGGGACAGGGCAAGAGACCCAGTACTTC
TRBD1	TRBV24-1	TRBJ2-5	.	CATSDSDRGRGTQYF	TGTGCCACCAGTGATTCGGACAGGGGGCGGGGGACCCAGTACTTC
.	TRBV30	TRBJ2-1	.	CAWKGGFNEQFF	TGTGCCTGGAAAGGGGGATTCAATGAGCAGTTCTTC